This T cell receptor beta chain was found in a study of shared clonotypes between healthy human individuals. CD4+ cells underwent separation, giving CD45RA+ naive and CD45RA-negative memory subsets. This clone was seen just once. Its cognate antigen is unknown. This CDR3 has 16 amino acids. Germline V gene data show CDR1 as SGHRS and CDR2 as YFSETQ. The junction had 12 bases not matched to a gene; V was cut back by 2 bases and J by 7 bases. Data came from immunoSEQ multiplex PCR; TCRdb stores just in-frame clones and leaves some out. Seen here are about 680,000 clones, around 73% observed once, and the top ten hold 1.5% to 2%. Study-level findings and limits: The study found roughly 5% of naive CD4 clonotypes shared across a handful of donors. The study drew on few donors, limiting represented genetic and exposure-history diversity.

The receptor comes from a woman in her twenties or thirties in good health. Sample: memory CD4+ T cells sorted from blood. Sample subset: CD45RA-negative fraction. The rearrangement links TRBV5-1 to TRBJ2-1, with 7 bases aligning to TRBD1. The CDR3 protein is CASSLRTGAPLNEQFF. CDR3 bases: TGCGCCAGCAGCTTAAGGACAGGTGCCCCTCTGAATGAGCAGTTCTTC.